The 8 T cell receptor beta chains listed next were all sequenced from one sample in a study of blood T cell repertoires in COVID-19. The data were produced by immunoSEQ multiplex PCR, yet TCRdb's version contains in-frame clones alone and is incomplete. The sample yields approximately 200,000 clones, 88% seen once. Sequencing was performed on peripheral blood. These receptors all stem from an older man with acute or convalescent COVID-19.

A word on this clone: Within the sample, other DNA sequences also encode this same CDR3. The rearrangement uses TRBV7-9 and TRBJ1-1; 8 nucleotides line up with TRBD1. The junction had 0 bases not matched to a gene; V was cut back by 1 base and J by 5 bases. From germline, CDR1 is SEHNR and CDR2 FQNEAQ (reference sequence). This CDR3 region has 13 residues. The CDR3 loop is CASSLGQGTEAFF. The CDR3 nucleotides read TGTGCCAGCAGCTTAGGACAGGGGACTGAAGCTTTCTTT.

CDR3 bases: TGTGCCAGCAGTTATTGGGGCACTAATGAAAAACTGTTTTTT. Encoded protein: CASSYWGTNEKLFF. The rearrangement uses TRBV6-5 and TRBJ1-4; a possible D gene is TRBD1 (5 bases). The CDR3 has 14 residues. The ends were cut back, 3 bases at V and 2 bases at J, with 7 bases in the middle. Germline CDR1 and CDR2: MNHEY and SVGAGI.

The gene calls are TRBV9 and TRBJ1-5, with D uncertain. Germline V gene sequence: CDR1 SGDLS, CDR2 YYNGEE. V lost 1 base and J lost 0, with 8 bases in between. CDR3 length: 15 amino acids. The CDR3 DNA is TGTGCCAGCAGCGTATCGTCCAGTAGCAATCAGCCCCAGCATTTT. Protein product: CASSVSSSSNQPQHF.

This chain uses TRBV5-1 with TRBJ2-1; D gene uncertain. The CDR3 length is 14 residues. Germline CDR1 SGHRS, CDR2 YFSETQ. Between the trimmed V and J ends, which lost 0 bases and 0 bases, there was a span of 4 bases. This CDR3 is CASSLGGSYNEQFF. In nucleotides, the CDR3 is TGCGCCAGCAGCTTGGGAGGCTCCTACAATGAGCAGTTCTTC.

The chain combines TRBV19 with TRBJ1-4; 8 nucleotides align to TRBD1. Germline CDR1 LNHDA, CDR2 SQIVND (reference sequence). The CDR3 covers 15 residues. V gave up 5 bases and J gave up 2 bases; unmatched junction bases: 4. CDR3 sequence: CASSEGTGTNEKLFF. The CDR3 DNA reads TGTGCCAGTAGTGAGGGGACAGGCACTAATGAAAAACTGTTTTTT. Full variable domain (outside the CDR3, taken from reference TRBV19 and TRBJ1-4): DGGITQSPKYLFRKEGQNVTLSCEQNLNHDAMYWYRQDPGQGLRLIYYSQIVNDFQKGDIAEGYSVSREKKESFPLTVTSAQKNPTAFYLCASSEGTGTNEKLFFGSGTQLSVL.

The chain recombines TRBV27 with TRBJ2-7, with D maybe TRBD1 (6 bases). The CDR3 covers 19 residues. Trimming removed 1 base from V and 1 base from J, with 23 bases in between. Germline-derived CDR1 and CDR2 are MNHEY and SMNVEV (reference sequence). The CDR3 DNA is TGTGCCAGCAGTTTATTTACCCCCAGGGGTCTTAAACCATCCTACGAGCAGTACTTC. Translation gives CASSLFTPRGLKPSYEQYF.

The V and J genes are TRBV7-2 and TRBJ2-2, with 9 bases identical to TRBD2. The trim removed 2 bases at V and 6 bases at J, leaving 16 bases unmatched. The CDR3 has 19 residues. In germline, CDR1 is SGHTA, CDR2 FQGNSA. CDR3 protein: CASSLTERLAGLSAGELFF. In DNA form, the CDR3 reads TGTGCCAGCAGCTTAACGGAGAGGCTAGCGGGATTGTCCGCCGGGGAGCTGTTTTTT.

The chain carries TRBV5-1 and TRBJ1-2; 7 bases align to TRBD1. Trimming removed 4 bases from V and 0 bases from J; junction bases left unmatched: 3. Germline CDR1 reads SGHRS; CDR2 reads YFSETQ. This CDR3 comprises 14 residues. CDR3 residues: CASSPGTANYGYTF. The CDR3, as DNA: TGCGCCAGCAGCCCCGGGACAGCTAACTATGGCTACACCTTC.